The 18 T cell receptor beta chains presented below share a single source sample, sequenced in a study of response to subunit inactivated influenza vaccine. One entry per CDR3 protein, called by TCRdb with MiXCR from the RT-PCR reads. This sample has about half a million distinct CDR3 sequences; 9.5% to 13% occur once, and the top ten carry roughly 12%. Sample: PBMCs from blood, taken 35 to 45 days after vaccination. Receptor source: a man aged 50-60 years who received an inactivated influenza vaccine.

This clonotype was counted at least ten times. V and J are TRBV5-1 and TRBJ2-3; 7 nucleotides align to TRBD2. Germline assignment: CDR1 SGHRS and CDR2 YFSETQ. This CDR3 is built from 16 residues. J lost 1 base, V lost 2 bases, and 7 bases had no gene match. CDR3 region: CASSFDGRGRTDTQYF. The CDR3 region has the DNA TGCGCCAGCAGCTTCGATGGGAGGGGTCGCACAGATACGCAGTATTTT.

The chain is built from TRBV19 and TRBJ2-3; TRBD2 agrees at 14 bases. The V gene end was trimmed by 4 bases and the J gene end by 10 bases; junction bases not matched to a gene: 7. The CDR3 extends over 15 amino acids. Germline CDR1 and CDR2: LNHDA and SQIVND (reference sequence). The CDR3 sequence is CASSTGTSGRSAQYF. CDR3 sequence (DNA): TGTGCCAGTAGTACCGGGACTAGCGGGAGATCGGCGCAGTATTTT.

This clonotype turned up a few times. V and J are TRBV7-3 and TRBJ2-3, with 8 nucleotides matching TRBD1. J was trimmed by 7 bases and V by 2 bases; bases with no gene match: 8. CDR3 length equals 15 residues. The germline V gene has CDR1 SGHTA and CDR2 FQGTGA. DNA of the CDR3: TGTGCCAGCAGCTTACGGCCAGGGGGCGCGTATACGCAGTATTTT. The encoded protein is CASSLRPGGAYTQYF.

The V call is TRBV7-8, the J call TRBJ2-1; TRBD2 agrees at 11 bases. The J segment lost 7 bases and the V segment lost 4 bases, leaving 9 bases of the junction unmatched. CDR3 size: 16 residues. Germline CDR1 and CDR2: SGHVS and FQNEAQ. CDR3 sequence: CASSSFSGGAGNEQFF. The CDR3 DNA is TGTGCCAGCAGCTCCTTTAGCGGGGGGGCGGGGAATGAGCAGTTCTTC.

This chain joins TRBV5-4 and TRBJ2-7; 8 positions agree with TRBD1. Germline V gives CDR1 SGHNT, CDR2 YYREEE (reference sequence). V lost 0 bases to trimming and J lost 0 bases; unmatched junction nucleotides: 5. The CDR3 contains 16 residues. CDR3 protein: CASSLGQGAFSYEQYF. The DNA of the CDR3 is TGTGCCAGCAGCTTGGGGCAGGGGGCGTTCTCCTACGAGCAGTACTTC.

The rearrangement joins TRBV2 to TRBJ1-5; D is undetermined. The CDR3 extends over 13 amino acids. V lost 3 bases, J lost 1 base, and 4 bases lay in between. Germline CDR1 is SNHLY and CDR2 is FYNNEI. CDR3 coding DNA: TGTGCCAGCAGTGAGCGGAGCAATCAGCCCCAGCATTTT. Translation gives CASSERSNQPQHF.

This clonotype showed up just a few times. The chain has TRBV12-3 or TRBV12-4 and TRBJ1-5; TRBD1 is a possible D gene (5 bases). V was clipped by 5 bases and J by 2 bases, with 13 bases between them. The CDR3 is 15 residues long. The CDR3 region is CASSGAAVGNQPQHF. The CDR3 DNA follows: TGTGCCAGCAGTGGGGCGGCAGTCGGCAATCAGCCCCAGCATTTT.

The chain employs TRBV7-6 and TRBJ2-7, with 7 bases aligning to TRBD1. The CDR3 extends over 15 amino acids. CDR1 is SGHVS and CDR2 is FNYEAQ in the germline V gene. After removal of 5 bases from V and 0 bases from J, the junction contained 7 bases not matched to a gene. The CDR3 is CASSPGQSRSYEQYF. For the CDR3, the DNA is TGTGCCAGCAGCCCGGGACAGAGTCGCTCCTACGAGCAGTACTTC.

V is TRBV7-9 and J is TRBJ1-2, with 11 bases fitting TRBD1. CDR3 length: 15 amino acids. The J segment lost 2 bases and the V segment lost 8 bases, leaving 7 bases of the junction unmatched. Germline values: CDR1 SEHNR, CDR2 FQNEAQ (reference sequence). DNA of the CDR3: TGTGCCAGCGGTGTAGGGACAGGGGGAAACTATGGCTACACCTTC. It specifies CASGVGTGGNYGYTF.

This clonotype was observed a few times. The rearrangement uses TRBV5-1 and TRBJ2-1, with D uncertain. With 4 bases removed from V and 6 bases from J, the gap between germline ends came to 11 bases. This CDR3 is built from 13 residues. Germline loops: CDR1 SGHRS, CDR2 YFSETQ. The CDR3 nucleotides are TGCGCCAGCAGCCCCTTCGGTGGCAATGAGCAGTTCTTC. It codes for CASSPFGGNEQFF.

This clonotype was found many times. J is TRBJ2-3 and V is TRBV10-3; D is unclear. Between the trimmed V and J ends, which lost 2 bases and 4 bases, there was a span of 16 bases. The germline V gene has CDR1 ENHRY and CDR2 SYGVKD. This CDR3 is built from 16 residues. The CDR3 spells CAISEVLGFLADTQYF. The CDR3 DNA is TGTGCCATCAGTGAGGTGCTCGGGTTCCTCGCAGATACGCAGTATTTT.

The V gene is TRBV6-5, the J gene TRBJ2-3; D assignment may be TRBD1 or TRBD2 (5 bases each). Trimming left V 4 bases short and J 1 base short, with 9 bases between. This CDR3 is built from 14 residues. Germline V gene data show CDR1 as MNHEY and CDR2 as SVGAGI. The CDR3 DNA follows: TGTGCCAGCAGTTGGGACGGCCGCACAGATACGCAGTATTTT. Translating it yields CASSWDGRTDTQYF.

The chain joins TRBV27 to TRBJ2-7, with D perhaps TRBD2 (6 bases). The V gene's germline CDR1 is MNHEY and CDR2 SMNVEV (reference sequence). V lost 5 bases to trimming and J lost 5 bases, with 16 bases between them. The CDR3 runs to 14 residues. The CDR3 here is CASSPMGTAHEQYF. The CDR3 DNA follows: TGTGCCAGCAGTCCAATGGGGACTGCCCACGAGCAGTACTTC.

This clonotype was seen at least ten times. The rearrangement uses TRBV20-1 and TRBJ2-5; no reliable D call. Trimming left V 7 bases short and J 5 bases short, with 17 bases between. The CDR3 consists of 13 residues. Germline values: CDR1 DFQATT, CDR2 SNEGSKA (reference sequence). The chain's CDR3 is CSVLYSGDETQYF. CDR3 in DNA: TGCAGTGTTCTGTACAGTGGCGACGAGACCCAGTACTTC.

This clonotype was found many times. This chain joins TRBV29-1 and TRBJ2-1, with unresolved D. V was trimmed by 6 bases and J by 9 bases, leaving 21 bases between them. This CDR3 has 14 residues. CDR1 is SQVTM and CDR2 is ANQGSEA in the germline V gene. The CDR3: CSVVAASLRSEQFF. CDR3 nucleotide sequence: TGCAGCGTCGTCGCTGCTAGTTTGCGGAGTGAGCAGTTCTTC.

This clonotype occurred once. The gene calls are TRBV18 and TRBJ2-7, with 10 bases identical to TRBD1. CDR1 and CDR2 (germline): KGHSH, LQKENI. CDR3 length equals 16 residues. Losses at the gene ends were 4 bases for V and 7 bases for J; bases not matched to a gene: 13. Here the CDR3 DNA reads TGTGCCAGCTCACGCATGGGACAGGGGATCGCGGAGGAGCAGTACTTC. It translates to CASSRMGQGIAEEQYF.

This clonotype has at least ten counts. The chain employs TRBV12-3 or TRBV12-4 and TRBJ2-1; D perhaps matches TRBD2 (6 bases). CDR3 length: 13 residues. The V and J ends lost 2 bases and 6 bases respectively, with 8 bases between them. The CDR3 sequence: CASSLIGGNEQFF. The CDR3 DNA reads TGTGCCAGCAGTTTAATCGGGGGCAATGAGCAGTTCTTC.

V gene TRBV7-2 combines with J gene TRBJ1-2, with D unresolved. The CDR3 covers 14 residues. V lost 3 bases, J lost 5 bases, and 13 bases lay in between. Germline V gives CDR1 SGHTA, CDR2 FQGNSA. The CDR3 DNA is TGTGCCAGCAGCTTGGTGGTAGGAGAATATGGCTACACCTTC. Amino acid sequence: CASSLVVGEYGYTF.